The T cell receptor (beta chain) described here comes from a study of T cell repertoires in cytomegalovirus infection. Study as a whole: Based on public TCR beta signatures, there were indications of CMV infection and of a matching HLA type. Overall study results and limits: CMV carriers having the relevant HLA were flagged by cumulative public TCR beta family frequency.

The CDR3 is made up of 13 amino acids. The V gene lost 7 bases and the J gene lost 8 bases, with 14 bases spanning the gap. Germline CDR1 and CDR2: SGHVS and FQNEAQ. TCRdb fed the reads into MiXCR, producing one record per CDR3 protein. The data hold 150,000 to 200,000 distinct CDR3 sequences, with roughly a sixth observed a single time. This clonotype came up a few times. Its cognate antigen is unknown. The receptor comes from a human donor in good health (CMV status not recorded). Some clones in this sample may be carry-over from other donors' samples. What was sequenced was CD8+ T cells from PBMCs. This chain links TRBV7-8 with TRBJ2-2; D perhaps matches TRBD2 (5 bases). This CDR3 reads CASTSETGGELFF. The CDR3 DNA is TGTGCCAGCACCTCCGAAACGGGGGGGGAGCTGTTTTTT.